This section outlines one TCR beta chain sequence together with its context. Its antigen is not identified. A multiplex PCR was run with 60 Vbeta primers and 13 Jbeta primers. Assay used: immunoSEQ multiplex PCR; TCRdb lists only in-frame clones, some missing. The repertoire holds roughly 150,000 clones, with around 74% as singletons. The CDR3 has 12 amino acids. V lost 6 bases and J 2 bases, leaving 6 bases between the germline ends. Germline V gene data show CDR1 as SGHTA and CDR2 as FQGNSA. The source of the sample is a study of cytomegalovirus exposure and HLA in healthy donors. Regarding the study as a whole: A missense DCLRE1C variant was associated with V- and J-gene trimming of TCR beta chains in a later analysis, and an independent cohort replicated the association. In a later analysis, the majority of CMV-associated beta chains seemingly showed HLA restriction.

Among the donors, all were healthy bone marrow donors. The chain is built from TRBV7-2 and TRBJ2-3; TRBD1 is a possible D gene (5 bases). The sequenced sample consisted of PBMCs. This TCR derives from a female donor in good health and CMV-seronegative. The CDR3 here is CASRGDTDTQYF. CDR3 DNA sequence: TGTGCCAGCAGAGGGGACACAGATACGCAGTATTTT.